These 5 T cell receptor beta chains were all obtained from the same sample, sequenced in a study of early T cells in non-severe SARS-CoV-2 infection. TCRdb re-called the 5' RACE reads through MiXCR, storing one row per CDR3 protein. The repertoire holds 30,000 or so distinct CDR3 sequences, around 5.8% seen once, with 5% to 6.5% in the top ten. Sequencing was carried out using whole blood. These receptors all stem from an adult who was a healthcare worker with PCR-confirmed SARS-CoV-2 infection or an uninfected control (not recorded which).

The chain links TRBV30 to TRBJ2-7; TRBD1 might be the D (6 bases). Trimming shortened V by 1 base and J by 3 bases, and 13 bases separated the two germline ends. In germline, CDR1 is GTSNPN, CDR2 SVGIG (reference sequence). CDR3 length: 14 amino acids. The chain's CDR3 is CAWSDIQGIYEQYF. CDR3 DNA: TGTGCCTGGAGTGACATACAGGGCATCTACGAGCAGTACTTC.

This clonotype was recorded many times. This chain joins TRBV7-3 and TRBJ1-1, with 11 bases fitting TRBD1. Trimming cost V 5 bases and J 3 bases; bases outside gene matches: 2. In germline, CDR1 is SGHTA, CDR2 FQGTGA. This CDR3 is 14 amino acids long. In DNA form, the CDR3 reads TGTGCCAGCAGCGGACAGGGGGCGGACACTGAAGCTTTCTTT. Protein: CASSGQGADTEAFF.

The table lists this clonotype with many counts. The chain combines TRBV2 with TRBJ1-5, with 7 bases that match TRBD1. The germline V gene has CDR1 SNHLY and CDR2 FYNNEI. V shed 6 bases and J 0 bases; nucleotides not matched to a gene: 5. The CDR3 extends over 15 amino acids. The CDR3 DNA reads as TGTGCCAGCAGCAACGACAGGGATAGCAATCAGCCCCAGCATTTT. It codes for CASSNDRDSNQPQHF.

This clonotype was observed many times. The CDR3 bases are TGTGCCAGCAGCTTGGGAGGTACAGGCAACTATGGCTACACCTTC. The encoded protein is CASSLGGTGNYGYTF. This sequence joins TRBV12-3 or TRBV12-4 and TRBJ1-2; the D gene is possibly TRBD1 (5 bases). The CDR3 consists of 15 residues. Trimming left V 6 bases short and J 2 bases short, with 16 bases between.

The rearrangement uses TRBV13 and TRBJ1-1; possible D gene TRBD1, 5 bases. The CDR3 is made up of 13 amino acids. Trimming cost V 6 bases and J 7 bases, with 15 bases left between them. Germline-derived CDR1 and CDR2 are PRHDT and FYEKMQ (reference sequence). CDR3 DNA: TGTGCCAGCAGACCTGGGGCTGGCATTGAAGCTTTCTTT. It is translated as CASRPGAGIEAFF.